Listed below are T cell receptor beta chains from one sample, sequenced in a study of blood T cell repertoires in COVID-19. Clones were sequenced by immunoSEQ multiplex PCR, and TCRdb holds only the in-frame ones, with some missing. The repertoire consists of 200,000 or so clones, with 83% occurring once and the leading ten covering about 4.8%. Material: PBMCs or T cells enriched from blood (not recorded which). The receptors shown here come from a woman aged 45-65 years who had been exposed to COVID-19. Both conserved end residues are part of each CDR3. D genes are given only for firm matches. Clone size is not always given. Where it is, it says once, few, many or a class for expanded clones.

v_gene	j_gene	d_gene	abundance	CDR3aa	CDR3nt
TRBV4-3	TRBJ1-4	TRBD1	NA	CASSPFLDYQGGRDKLFF	TGCGCCAGCAGCCCGTTCCTAGACTATCAGGGGGGAAGGGATAAACTGTTTTTT
TRBV10-1	TRBJ2-1	TRBD1	NA	CANNRDRAYNEQFF	TGCGCCAACAACAGGGACAGGGCCTACAATGAGCAGTTCTTC
TRBV2	TRBJ2-6	NA	NA	CASSEAGISGVNVLTF	TGTGCCAGCAGTGAGGCGGGAATCTCTGGGGTCAACGTCCTGACTTTC
TRBV7-9	TRBJ2-3	TRBD1	NA	CASSSMTGTGEDTQYF	TGTGCCAGCAGCTCTATGACCGGGACAGGGGAAGATACGCAGTATTTT
TRBV7-2	TRBJ2-1	TRBD1	once	CASSSMTGPSYNEQFF	TGTGCCAGCAGCTCAATGACAGGGCCCTCCTACAATGAGCAGTTCTTC
TRBV28	TRBJ1-1	NA	many	CAGSGTALDTEAFF	TGTGCCGGTTCAGGCACAGCCCTGGACACTGAAGCTTTCTTT
TRBV2	TRBJ1-2	TRBD1	NA	CASRSTGGTDSTF	TGTGCCAGCAGGTCGACAGGGGGGACAGACTCCACCTTC
TRBV7-3	TRBJ2-1	TRBD2	NA	CASSYFGGSNEQFF	TGTGCCAGCAGCTATTTCGGGGGGTCTAATGAGCAGTTCTTC
TRBV7-3	TRBJ1-1	NA	many	CASSLQGLAEAFF	TGTGCCAGCAGCTTACAGGGGTTGGCTGAAGCTTTCTTT
TRBV7-2	TRBJ1-3	NA	NA	CASSLSPTGGNTIYF	TGTGCCAGCAGCTTAAGCCCGACAGGTGGAAACACCATATATTTT
TRBV3-1/TRBV3-2	TRBJ2-1	NA	NA	CASSQGGSYNEQFF	TGTGCCAGCAGCCAGGGGGGCTCCTACAATGAGCAGTTCTTC
TRBV14	TRBJ1-4	NA	NA	CASSATGGVKEKLFF	TGTGCCAGCAGCGCCACCGGGGGAGTGAAAGAAAAACTGTTTTTT
TRBV29-1	TRBJ1-3	TRBD1	NA	CSVADRGAGNTIYF	TGCAGCGTTGCGGACAGGGGAGCTGGAAACACCATATATTTT
TRBV14	TRBJ2-5	TRBD2	NA	CASSQVDPAGVETQYF	TGTGCCAGCAGCCAAGTTGATCCAGCGGGGGTGGAGACCCAGTACTTC
TRBV5-1	TRBJ1-1	TRBD1	NA	CASSPQGRGEAFF	TGCGCCAGCAGCCCACAGGGGCGGGGTGAAGCTTTCTTT
TRBV7-8	TRBJ2-7	TRBD2	few	CASSTLGSGAYEQYF	TGTGCCAGCAGCACCCTGGGGAGCGGGGCTTACGAGCAGTACTTC
TRBV21-1	TRBJ2-5	NA	NA	CASSKFWRGGEETQYF	TGTGCCAGCAGCAAATTTTGGCGGGGGGGGGAAGAGACCCAGTACTTC